This T cell receptor (beta chain) came from a study of blood T cell repertoires in COVID-19. The CDR3 loop spans 13 amino acids. J was trimmed by 6 bases and V by 6 bases; bases with no gene match: 5. From germline, CDR1 is MNHEY and CDR2 SVGEGT. Sequenced by immunoSEQ multiplex PCR; TCRdb stores in-frame clones only, minus some. The sample yields tens of thousands of clones, 89% seen once. Seattle's cohort entered during active infection and was followed longitudinally. This clone was found once. The chain combines TRBV6-2 or TRBV6-3 with TRBJ1-5; 7 bases fit TRBD1. The clonotype comes from an older woman with COVID-19, enrolled during active disease. The source material was peripheral blood. In DNA form, the CDR3 reads TGTGCCAGCAGCCGACAGGGCGGTCAGCCCCAGCATTTT. The encoded protein is CASSRQGGQPQHF.